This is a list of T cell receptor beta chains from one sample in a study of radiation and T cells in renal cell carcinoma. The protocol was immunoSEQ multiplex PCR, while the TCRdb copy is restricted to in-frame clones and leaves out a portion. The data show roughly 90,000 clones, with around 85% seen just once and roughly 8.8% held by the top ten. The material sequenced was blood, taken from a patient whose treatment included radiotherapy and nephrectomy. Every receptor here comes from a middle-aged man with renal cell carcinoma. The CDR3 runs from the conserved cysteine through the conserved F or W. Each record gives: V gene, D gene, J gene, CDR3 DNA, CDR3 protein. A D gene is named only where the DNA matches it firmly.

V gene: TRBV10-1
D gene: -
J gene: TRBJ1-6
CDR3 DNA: TGCGCCAGCAGGGACGGAAATTTGATTAATTCACCCCTCCACTTT
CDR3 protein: CASRDGNLINSPLHF

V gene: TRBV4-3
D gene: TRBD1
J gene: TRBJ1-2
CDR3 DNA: TGCGCCAGCAGCCAACAGGGGGATACTGGCTACACCTTC
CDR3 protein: CASSQQGDTGYTF

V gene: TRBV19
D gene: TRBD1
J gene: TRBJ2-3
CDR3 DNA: TGTGCCAGTAAAAGGGACAGGAGCACAGATACGCAGTATTTT
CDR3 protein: CASKRDRSTDTQYF

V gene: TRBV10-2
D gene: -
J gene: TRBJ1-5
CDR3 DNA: TGCGCCAGCAGTGAGGTGCGGGCCTATAGCAATCAGCCCCAGCATTTT
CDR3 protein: CASSEVRAYSNQPQHF

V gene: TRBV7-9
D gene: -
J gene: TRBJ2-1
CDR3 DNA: TGTGCCAGCAGCTCCCAGGTTTACGATGAGCAGTTCTTC
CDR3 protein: CASSSQVYDEQFF

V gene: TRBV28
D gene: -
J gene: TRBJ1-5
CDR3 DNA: TGTGCCAGCAGTCTAGGTGTGGGCAATCAGCCCCAGCATTTT
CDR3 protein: CASSLGVGNQPQHF

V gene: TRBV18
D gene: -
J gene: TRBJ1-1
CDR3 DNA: TGTGCCAGCTCACCAAGCTATTGGGACCTTAAAGAGGCTGAAGCTTTCTTT
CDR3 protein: CASSPSYWDLKEAEAFF

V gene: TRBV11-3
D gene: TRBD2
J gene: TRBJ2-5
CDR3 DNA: TGTGCCAGCAGCCTCGGGGGAGGGGAAGAAGAGACCCAGTACTTC
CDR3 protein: CASSLGGGEEETQYF

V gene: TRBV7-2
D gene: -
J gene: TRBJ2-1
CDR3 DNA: TGTGCCAGCAGACAACAACCAGGGTCTGAGCAGTTCTTC
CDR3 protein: CASRQQPGSEQFF

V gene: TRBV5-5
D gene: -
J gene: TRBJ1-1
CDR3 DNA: TGTGCCAGCAGCTTGGGTGGGGAAACTGAAGCTTTCTTT
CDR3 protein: CASSLGGETEAFF

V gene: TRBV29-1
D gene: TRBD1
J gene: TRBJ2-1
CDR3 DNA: TGCAGCGTTGAGCGGACAGGGACCTACAATGAGCAGTTCTTC
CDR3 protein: CSVERTGTYNEQFF

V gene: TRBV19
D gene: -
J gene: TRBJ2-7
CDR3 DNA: TGTGCCAGTAGTATCGTAGGATCTGGGGACTACGAGCAGTACTTC
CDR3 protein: CASSIVGSGDYEQYF

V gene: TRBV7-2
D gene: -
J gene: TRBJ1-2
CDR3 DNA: TGTGCCAGCAGCTTATCCCGGAAACCTAACTATGGCTACACCTTC
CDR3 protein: CASSLSRKPNYGYTF

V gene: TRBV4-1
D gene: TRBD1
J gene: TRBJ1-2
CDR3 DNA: TGCGCCAGCAGCCAAGATCGGACAGGGGGCAGTCGGCTCTATGGCTACACCTTC
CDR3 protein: CASSQDRTGGSRLYGYTF

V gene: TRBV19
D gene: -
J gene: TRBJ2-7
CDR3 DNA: TGTGCCAGTAGCGGGCAGGGCGTGTACGAGCAGTACTTC
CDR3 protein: CASSGQGVYEQYF

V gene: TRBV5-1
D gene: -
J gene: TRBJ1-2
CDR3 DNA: TGCGCCAGCAGCTTGGGCGCCTTCTATGGCTACACCTTC
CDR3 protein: CASSLGAFYGYTF

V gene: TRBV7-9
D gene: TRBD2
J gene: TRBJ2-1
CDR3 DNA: TGTGCCAGCAGCTTAGCTAGACTAGCGCGCTACAATGAGCAGTTCTTC
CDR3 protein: CASSLARLARYNEQFF

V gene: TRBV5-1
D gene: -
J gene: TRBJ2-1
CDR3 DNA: TGCGCCAGCAGCTTGGAACACCGAGAGTTCTTC
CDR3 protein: CASSLEHREFF